These 23 T cell receptor beta chains were all obtained from the same sample, sequenced in a study of resident and recirculating memory T cells in vitiligo. Data came from immunoSEQ multiplex PCR; TCRdb stores just in-frame clones and leaves some out. The sample lists 39,000 or so clones; around nine tenths were seen once. Sequencing was carried out using blood. These receptors came from a male donor with vitiligo.

J is TRBJ2-7 and V is TRBV29-1; TRBD2 might be the D (6 bases). The V end was cut by 4 bases, the J end by 2 bases, with 18 bases between. CDR3 length equals 15 residues. Germline-derived CDR1 and CDR2 are SQVTM and ANQGSEA. This chain's CDR3 is CSVAARDSRTYEQYF. The CDR3 DNA sequence: TGCAGCGTTGCCGCACGGGACTCAAGAACCTACGAGCAGTACTTC.

The table lists this clone with a count of one. The chain joins TRBV5-1 to TRBJ2-3; tentative D call: TRBD2 (5 bases). This CDR3 is 16 amino acids long. Per germline, CDR1 SGHRS and CDR2 YFSETQ. V shed 0 bases and J shed 1 base, with 12 bases lying between them. CDR3 amino acids: CASSLGASRGTDTQYF. The CDR3 DNA reads TGCGCCAGCAGCTTGGGGGCTAGCAGAGGCACAGATACGCAGTATTTT.

J is TRBJ2-1 and V is TRBV10-3; D might be TRBD1 (6 bases). The CDR3 is 11 amino acids. V gave up 8 bases and J gave up 6 bases, with 8 bases separating them. CDR1 is ENHRY and CDR2 is SYGVKD in the germline V gene. The CDR3 loop reads CAIGGGNEQFF. The CDR3 DNA follows: TGTGCCATCGGGGGCGGCAATGAGCAGTTCTTC.

This clone appeared a single time. This sequence joins TRBV1 and TRBJ2-1; TRBD1 reflects the table's D call only, with no check against the DNA. TRBV1 is a known pseudogene. This CDR3 region has 15 residues. The CDR3 DNA follows: TGCACCAGCAGCACCAGCACAACCAGGGGCAATGAGCAGTTCTTC. Encoded protein: CTSSTSTTRGNEQFF.

The chain employs TRBV25-1 and TRBJ2-1; TRBD1 might be the D (6 bases). V lost 3 bases and J 6 bases, leaving 21 bases between the germline ends. The germline CDR1 and CDR2 sequences are MGHDK and SYGVNS. CDR3 size: 17 residues. DNA for the CDR3: TGTGCCAGCAGTGATGGGGGTGTGGGGGCCTGGGGCAATGAGCAGTTCTTC. Encoded protein: CASSDGGVGAWGNEQFF.

J is TRBJ1-6 and V is TRBV15; weak D call: TRBD1 (6 bases). Germline V gene data show CDR1 as LNHNV and CDR2 as YYDKDF (reference sequence). There are 15 residues in the CDR3. V was shortened by 0 bases and J by 10 bases, with 13 bases between the two germline ends. The CDR3 reads CATSRENREGSPLHF. CDR3 bases: TGTGCCACCAGCAGAGAAAACAGGGAGGGATCACCCCTCCACTTT.

The J gene is TRBJ1-3, the V gene TRBV9; D remains unclear. The germline CDR1 and CDR2 sequences are SGDLS and YYNGEE. The V gene lost 4 bases and the J gene lost 3 bases, with 11 bases spanning the gap. CDR3 size: 14 residues. CDR3 loop: CASSPSALGNTIYF. CDR3 nucleotide sequence: TGTGCCAGCAGCCCCAGTGCTCTTGGAAACACCATATATTTT. Together with reference TRBV9 and TRBJ1-3, the CDR3 gives the full variable domain: DSGVTQTPKHLITATGQRVTLRCSPRSGDLSVYWYQQSLDQGLQFLIQYYNGEERAKGNILERFSAQQFPDLHSELNLSSLELGDSALYFCASSPSALGNTIYFGEGSWLTVV.

This rearrangement joins TRBV2 to TRBJ2-7; 8 bases fit TRBD1. The CDR3 sequence is 15 residues long. CDR1 SNHLY and CDR2 FYNNEI come from the germline V gene. V dropped 6 bases and J dropped 4; count of bases not matched to a gene: 11. This chain's CDR3 is CASRQDRVGDYEQYF. In DNA, the CDR3 is TGTGCCAGCAGACAGGACAGGGTGGGGGATTACGAGCAGTACTTC.

The CDR3 protein is CASSLGTSLGEQYF. The CDR3 DNA sequence: TGTGCCAGCAGCTTAGGGACTAGCTTAGGCGAGCAGTACTTC. This sequence joins TRBV7-2 and TRBJ2-7, with 8 bases aligning to TRBD2. V was clipped by 1 base and J by 6 bases; unmatched bases: 5. The length of the CDR3 is 14 residues. Germline loops: CDR1 SGHTA, CDR2 FQGNSA.

V usage is TRBV12-5 and J usage is TRBJ1-6; no clear D. V gave up 10 bases and J gave up 0 bases, with 10 bases separating them. Germline V CDR1 and CDR2: LGHNT, FRNRAP. There are 14 residues in the CDR3. CDR3 DNA sequence: TGTGCTACTGGGCTGAGCTCCTATAATTCACCCCTCCACTTT. Translated, it gives CATGLSSYNSPLHF.

In its sample, this clone was seen a few times. The chain carries TRBV7-2 and TRBJ1-2; 8 bases line up with TRBD1. The CDR3 has 15 residues. V lost 1 base, J lost 5 bases, and 6 bases stayed unmatched. The germline V gene encodes CDR1 SGHTA and CDR2 FQGNSA. As DNA, the CDR3 is TGTGCCAGCAGCTTAGGGGGACAGGTGCCGTATGGCTACACCTTC. Protein: CASSLGGQVPYGYTF.

The chain carries TRBV7-8 and TRBJ2-2; 13 nucleotides match TRBD2. The CDR3 covers 18 residues. J lost 3 bases, V lost 0 bases, and 4 bases had no gene match. The germline V gene has CDR1 SGHVS and CDR2 FQNEAQ. CDR3 sequence (DNA): TGTGCCAGCAGCTTAGCGACTAGCGGGGGGTACTACACCGGGGAGCTGTTTTTT. This translates into CASSLATSGGYYTGELFF.

This clone appeared a few times. V and J are TRBV7-2 and TRBJ2-2, with TRBD1 identical over 7 bases. From germline, CDR1 is SGHTA and CDR2 FQGNSA. The trim removed 0 bases at V and 5 bases at J, leaving 3 bases unmatched. The CDR3 loop spans 15 amino acids. Here the CDR3 DNA reads TGTGCCAGCAGCTTAGCACAGGGGCGAACCGGGGAGCTGTTTTTT. Encoded protein: CASSLAQGRTGELFF.

J is TRBJ1-2 and V is TRBV4-3; D perhaps matches TRBD1 (5 bases). The germline V and J ends were trimmed by 4 bases and 6 bases, with 15 bases remaining between them. Germline V CDR1 and CDR2: LGHNA, YSLEER. The CDR3 totals 14 residues. The CDR3 is CASSRGGAGNGYTF. The CDR3 DNA reads TGCGCCAGCAGCCGAGGCGGGGCAGGGAATGGCTACACCTTC.

The chain uses TRBV27 and TRBJ2-2, with a possible D match to TRBD2 (6 bases). The CDR3 consists of 14 residues. Deletions cut 3 bases from V and 6 bases from J, with 11 bases between. Germline values: CDR1 MNHEY, CDR2 SMNVEV (reference sequence). CDR3 coding DNA: TGTGCCAGCAGTTTCCGGGGACTTTCCGGGGAGCTGTTTTTT. Translating gives CASSFRGLSGELFF.

In regard to this clone: In the same sample, other DNA sequences code for this CDR3. The V and J genes are TRBV6-5 and TRBJ2-2; possibly TRBD1 for D (6 bases). The germline V gene encodes CDR1 MNHEY and CDR2 SVGAGI. The V and J ends lost 5 bases and 6 bases respectively, with 13 bases between them. CDR3 length equals 14 residues. CDR3 DNA sequence: TGTGCCAGCAGTCAACAGGGTTACTCCGGGGAGCTGTTTTTT. It is translated as CASSQQGYSGELFF.

The V gene is TRBV6-5, the J gene TRBJ2-7; tentative D call: TRBD2 (6 bases). The CDR3 totals 14 residues. Trimming took 2 bases from V and 2 from J, leaving 10 bases between them. Germline CDR1 is MNHEY and CDR2 is SVGAGI. CDR3 nucleotide sequence: TGTGCCAGCAGTTACCACACTAGCCCCTACGAGCAGTACTTC. Amino acids: CASSYHTSPYEQYF.

The J gene is TRBJ2-5, the V gene TRBV5-4, with TRBD1 matching 7 bases. The V segment lost 4 bases and the J segment 5 bases; nucleotides outside the gene matches: 11. The CDR3 is made up of 15 amino acids. The germline V gene has CDR1 SGHNT and CDR2 YYREEE (reference sequence). The chain's CDR3 is CASSLTLGGLETQYF. CDR3 coding DNA: TGTGCCAGCAGCCTAACTTTAGGGGGCCTGGAGACCCAGTACTTC.

The rearrangement links TRBV7-2 to TRBJ2-7, with D unclear. The CDR3 length is 12 residues. Per germline, CDR1 SGHTA and CDR2 FQGNSA. Trimming cost V 5 bases and J 4 bases, with 9 bases left between them. CDR3 in DNA: TGTGCCAGCAGCCCCCAAGAGTACGAGCAGTACTTC. This translates into CASSPQEYEQYF.

V is TRBV6-6 and J is TRBJ2-7, with D possibly matching TRBD1 (5 bases). V was trimmed by 5 bases and J by 2 bases, leaving 19 bases between them. Germline assignment: CDR1 MNHNY and CDR2 SVGAGI (reference sequence). The CDR3 spans 16 residues. The CDR3 nucleotides read TGTGCCAGCAGTCCCCCCCGGACACCCAATCCCTACGAGCAGTACTTC. The encoded protein is CASSPPRTPNPYEQYF.

This clone was observed once. V gene TRBV11-2 combines with J gene TRBJ2-7, with 7 bases fitting TRBD2. CDR3 length: 16 amino acids. Trimming cost V 1 base and J 5 bases; bases outside gene matches: 11. The germline CDR1 and CDR2 sequences are SGHAT and FQNNGV. The CDR3 loop is CASSLVDERGGNEQYF. For the CDR3, the DNA is TGTGCCAGCAGCTTAGTGGACGAGCGGGGAGGGAACGAGCAGTACTTC.

The chain links TRBV5-6 to TRBJ1-1; possibly TRBD1 for D (5 bases). Germline assignment: CDR1 SGHDT and CDR2 YYEEEE. This CDR3 is 16 amino acids long. The V end lost 6 bases, the J end lost 6 bases, and 24 bases lay between the germline ends. The CDR3 coding sequence is TGTGCCAGCATCAAGAGACAGAACGTAATAAATGCTGAAGCTTTCTTT. This codes for CASIKRQNVINAEAFF. The full variable domain, with the rest looked up from reference TRBV5-6 and TRBJ1-1, is DAGVTQSPTHLIKTRGQQVTLRCSPKSGHDTVSWYQQALGQGPQFIFQYYEEEERQRGNFPDRFSGHQFPNYSSELNVNALLLGDSALYLCASIKRQNVINAEAFFGQGTRLTVV.

This chain uses TRBV6-1 with TRBJ2-3; 8 bases line up with TRBD2. The CDR3 spans 14 residues. CDR1 is MNHNS and CDR2 is SASEGT in the germline V gene. V lost 6 bases and J lost 0; bases outside the gene matches: 2. The CDR3 here is CASSSGGSTDTQYF. DNA for the CDR3: TGTGCCAGCAGCAGCGGGGGTAGCACAGATACGCAGTATTTT.